The 21 T cell receptor beta chains in this list originate from one sample, sequenced in a study of graft-versus-host responses after intestinal transplantation. Clones were sequenced by immunoSEQ multiplex PCR, and TCRdb holds only the in-frame ones, with some missing. The table includes about 64,000 clones, roughly 90% detected once. Sequenced here: bone marrow, sampled 700 to 750 days after intestinal transplantation. These receptors all come from a human patient who received an intestinal transplant, so some T cells may come from the graft donor.

The chain employs TRBV10-3 and TRBJ1-4; D perhaps matches TRBD1 (5 bases). Trimming removed 0 bases from V and 8 bases from J, with 16 bases in between. There are 16 residues in the CDR3. CDR1 ENHRY and CDR2 SYGVKD come from the germline V gene. The CDR3 spells CAISESRSSRGEKLFF. For the CDR3, the DNA is TGTGCCATCAGTGAGTCTCGGAGCAGCCGGGGGGAAAAACTGTTTTTT.

The chain is built from TRBV4-2 and TRBJ2-2, with D unresolved. The CDR3 extends over 14 amino acids. The V and J ends lost 1 base and 6 bases respectively, with 9 bases between them. The germline V gene has CDR1 LGHNA and CDR2 YNFKEQ. The CDR3 sequence is CASSQGPPAGELFF. DNA for the CDR3: TGTGCCAGCAGCCAAGGACCCCCGGCCGGGGAGCTGTTTTTT.

This clone showed up just a few times. V and J are TRBV28 and TRBJ1-2, with D maybe TRBD1 (5 bases). The CDR3 has 12 amino acids. The ends were cut back, 7 bases at V and 12 bases at J, with 18 bases in the middle. CDR1 is MDHEN, CDR2 SYDVKM, per germline. The DNA for the CDR3 is TGTGCCAGCAACCGAGGCACAGGAGCGGACACCTTC. This codes for CASNRGTGADTF.

This clone has more than one count but fewer than ten. V and J are TRBV12-5 and TRBJ2-3, with D perhaps TRBD2 (6 bases). This CDR3 is 15 amino acids long. CDR1 and CDR2 from the germline V gene are LGHNT and FRNRAP. Trimming stripped 3 bases from V and 3 bases from J, with 13 bases between. The CDR3 nucleotides read TGTGCTAGTGGTTTCGAGGGAGGATTAACAGATACGCAGTATTTT. It encodes CASGFEGGLTDTQYF.

The V and J genes are TRBV6-1 and TRBJ2-3; D gene uncertain. Trimming shortened V by 0 bases and J by 5 bases, and 12 bases separated the two germline ends. Germline loops: CDR1 MNHNS, CDR2 SASEGT. The CDR3 runs 15 residues. The CDR3 coding sequence is TGTGCCAGCAGTGAAGCGCATACTGGGGTAGATACGCAGTATTTT. Amino acids: CASSEAHTGVDTQYF.

This sequence joins TRBV7-3 and TRBJ2-3, with 8 bases matching TRBD1. The junction had 6 bases not matched to a gene; V was cut back by 1 base and J by 0 bases. This CDR3 contains 17 residues. Germline V gene sequence: CDR1 SGHTA, CDR2 FQGTGA. The CDR3 reads CASSLIGGQGSTDTQYF. The CDR3 bases are TGTGCCAGCAGCTTAATCGGCGGACAGGGAAGCACAGATACGCAGTATTTT.

The rearrangement uses TRBV6-5 and TRBJ2-5, with D uncertain. The CDR3 covers 11 residues. CDR1 is MNHEY and CDR2 is SVGAGI in the germline V gene. V lost 5 bases, J lost 3 bases, and 4 bases lay in between. The CDR3 reads CASSTEETQYF. CDR3 coding DNA: TGTGCCAGCAGTACTGAAGAGACCCAGTACTTC.

The genes are TRBV6-1 and TRBJ1-5; 7 positions agree with TRBD1. Trimming removed 1 base from V and 4 bases from J; junction bases left unmatched: 13. The V gene's germline CDR1 is MNHNS and CDR2 SASEGT. The CDR3 runs to 18 residues. CDR3 residues: CASSEDFSGTEINQPQHF. The CDR3 nucleotides read TGTGCCAGCAGTGAAGACTTTTCCGGGACAGAAATTAATCAGCCCCAGCATTTT.

The chain joins TRBV7-6 to TRBJ2-1; 12 bases agree with TRBD2. Germline values: CDR1 SGHVS, CDR2 FNYEAQ. CDR3 length: 18 residues. Unmatched junction bases numbered 10, after V lost 3 bases and J lost 4 bases. The CDR3 region has the DNA TGTGCCAGCAGCTTCCCGAAAGGGACTAGCGGGCTGTACAATGAGCAGTTCTTC. This codes for CASSFPKGTSGLYNEQFF.

The rearrangement links TRBV5-1 to TRBJ1-1, with unresolved D. Germline lookup yields CDR1 SGHRS and CDR2 YFSETQ. This CDR3 spans 14 amino acids. Trimming removed 3 bases at V and 1 base at J, with 10 bases between. CDR3 nucleotide sequence: TGCGCCAGCAGCTCCCCCGTTGCGAACACTGAAGCTTTCTTT. Encoded protein: CASSSPVANTEAFF.

This rearrangement joins TRBV9 to TRBJ2-6; D uncertain. CDR1 SGDLS and CDR2 YYNGEE come from the germline V gene. This CDR3 has 16 amino acids. V gave up 1 base and J gave up 0 bases, with 8 bases separating them. CDR3 sequence reads: CASSVTGGSGANVLTF. The CDR3 DNA reads as TGTGCCAGCAGCGTAACTGGTGGCTCTGGGGCCAACGTCCTGACTTTC.

The gene calls are TRBV27 and TRBJ2-1, with 9 bases aligning to TRBD2. Germline values: CDR1 MNHEY, CDR2 SMNVEV (reference sequence). The trim removed 2 bases at V and 6 bases at J, leaving 11 bases unmatched. The CDR3 sequence is 17 residues long. The chain's CDR3 is CASSLGNGLAPINEQFF. The CDR3 region has the DNA TGTGCCAGCAGTTTAGGGAACGGACTAGCGCCCATCAATGAGCAGTTCTTC.

This sequence joins TRBV15 and TRBJ2-5; 7 positions match TRBD2. This CDR3 region has 15 residues. CDR1 LNHNV and CDR2 YYDKDF come from the germline V gene (reference sequence). V was clipped by 0 bases and J by 5 bases; unmatched bases: 6. The CDR3 protein is CATSRDPGGSETQYF. The DNA for the CDR3 is TGTGCCACCAGCAGAGATCCCGGGGGGAGTGAGACCCAGTACTTC. Together with reference TRBV15 and TRBJ2-5, the CDR3 gives the full variable domain: DAMVIQNPRYQVTQFGKPVTLSCSQTLNHNVMYWYQQKSSQAPKLLFHYYDKDFNNEADTPDNFQSRRPNTSFCFLDIRSPGLGDTAMYLCATSRDPGGSETQYFGPGTRLLVL.

The chain joins TRBV6-1 to TRBJ1-5, with 11 bases lining up with TRBD1. The CDR3 has 16 residues. Germline trimming cut 2 bases from V and 4 bases from J; bases unmatched to any gene: 4. CDR1 is MNHNS and CDR2 is SASEGT in the germline V gene. CDR3 region: CASSEWTGGRNQPQHF. In nucleotides, the CDR3 is TGTGCCAGCAGTGAATGGACAGGGGGCAGGAATCAGCCCCAGCATTTT.

The V and J genes are TRBV6-5 and TRBJ2-7, with unresolved D. Germline V lookup: CDR1 MNHEY, CDR2 SVGAGI. Trimming left V 11 bases short and J 2 bases short, with 16 bases between. This CDR3 region has 13 residues. CDR3 sequence reads: CASRVDTPYEQYF. CDR3 sequence (DNA): TGTGCCTCACGCGTCGACACTCCCTACGAGCAGTACTTC.

V is TRBV6-1 and J is TRBJ1-4; no firm D call. Germline CDR1 is MNHNS and CDR2 is SASEGT. The CDR3 contains 15 residues. V was shortened by 6 bases and J by 5 bases, with 16 bases between the two germline ends. CDR3 nucleotide sequence: TGTGCCAGCAGCCCCGACCTTAATGAGAATGAAAAACTGTTTTTT. Translating gives CASSPDLNENEKLFF.

The chain joins TRBV4-2 to TRBJ2-1; D possibly uses TRBD1 or TRBD2 (5 bases each). Trimming took off 5 bases at V and 1 base at J, with 21 bases between the two ends. Per the germline V gene, CDR1 is LGHNA and CDR2 is YNFKEQ. The CDR3 contains 18 residues. The CDR3 is CASSLSVGAAGSYNEQFF. The CDR3 DNA reads as TGTGCCAGCAGCTTATCGGTAGGGGCTGCGGGTTCCTACAATGAGCAGTTCTTC.

This clone was seen a single time. This chain joins TRBV10-3 and TRBJ1-1, with D possibly being TRBD1 (5 bases). Per germline, CDR1 ENHRY and CDR2 SYGVKD. The CDR3 covers 15 residues. Trimming left V 2 bases short and J 1 base short, with 11 bases between. Written as DNA, the CDR3 is TGTGCCATCAGTGAGAGGGGAGGGGAGAACACTGAAGCTTTCTTT. Its protein is CAISERGGENTEAFF.

The chain employs TRBV2 and TRBJ2-7; TRBD1 agrees at 9 bases. V trimming: 6 bases; J trimming: 3 bases; junction bases outside the gene matches: 6. This CDR3 is 14 amino acids long. Germline V lookup: CDR1 SNHLY, CDR2 FYNNEI. The CDR3 sequence is CASSSTGGVYEQYF. CDR3 DNA sequence: TGTGCCAGCAGCTCGACAGGGGGTGTCTACGAGCAGTACTTC.

The chain recombines TRBV6-5 with TRBJ1-1; D possibly corresponds to TRBD1 (5 bases). Germline loops: CDR1 MNHEY, CDR2 SVGAGI. Trimming removed 10 bases from V and 9 bases from J, with 15 bases in between. This CDR3 is 11 amino acids long. CDR3 amino acids: CATRNDRQAFF. The DNA for the CDR3 is TGTGCCACCCGGAATGACAGACAAGCTTTCTTT.

The sample holds a few counts of this clone. This chain links TRBV6-5 with TRBJ2-7; 7 positions match TRBD2. This CDR3 comprises 13 residues. Germline assignment: CDR1 MNHEY and CDR2 SVGAGI. V lost 5 bases, J lost 6 bases, and 7 bases stayed unmatched. The CDR3 DNA reads TGTGCCAGCAGTAGGACTAGGCGGGGCGAGCAGTACTTC. It is translated as CASSRTRRGEQYF.